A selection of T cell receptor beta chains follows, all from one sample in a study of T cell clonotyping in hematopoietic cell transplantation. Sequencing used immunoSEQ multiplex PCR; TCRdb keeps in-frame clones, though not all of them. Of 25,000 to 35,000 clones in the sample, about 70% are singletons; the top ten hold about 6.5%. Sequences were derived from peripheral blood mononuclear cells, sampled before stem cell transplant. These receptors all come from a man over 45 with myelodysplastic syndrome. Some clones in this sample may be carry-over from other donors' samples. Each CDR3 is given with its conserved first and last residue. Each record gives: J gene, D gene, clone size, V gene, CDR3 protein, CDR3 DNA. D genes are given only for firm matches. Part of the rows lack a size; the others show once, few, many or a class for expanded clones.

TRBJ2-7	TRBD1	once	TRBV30	CAWSFRDRDYEQYF	TGTGCCTGGAGTTTCCGGGACAGAGACTACGAGCAGTACTTC
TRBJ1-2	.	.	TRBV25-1	CASSVNYGYTF	TGTGCCAGCAGTGTCAACTATGGCTACACCTTC
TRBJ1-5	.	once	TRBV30	CAWNELGQPQHF	TGTGCCTGGAATGAGTTAGGTCAGCCCCAGCATTTT
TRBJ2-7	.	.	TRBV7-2	CASSRRGARSSYEQYF	TGTGCCAGCAGTCGAAGGGGGGCTAGAAGCTCCTACGAGCAGTACTTC
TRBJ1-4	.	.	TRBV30	CAWSGTAFEKLFF	TGTGCCTGGAGTGGGACAGCTTTTGAAAAACTGTTTTTT
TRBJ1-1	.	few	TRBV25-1	CASSEQGNTEAFF	TGTGCCAGCAGTGAACAAGGGAACACTGAAGCTTTCTTT
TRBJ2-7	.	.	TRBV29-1	CSVVTGSSYEQYF	TGCAGCGTTGTGACGGGAAGCTCCTACGAGCAGTACTTC
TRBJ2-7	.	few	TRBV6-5	CASSTLTGPYEQYF	TGTGCCAGCAGTACCCTGACAGGCCCCTACGAGCAGTACTTC
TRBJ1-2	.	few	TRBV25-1	CASNVGDNGYTF	TGTGCCAGCAACGTCGGGGATAATGGCTACACCTTC
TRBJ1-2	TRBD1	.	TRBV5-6	CASSSNRQGVYGYTF	TGTGCCAGCAGCTCCAACCGACAGGGCGTCTATGGCTACACCTTC
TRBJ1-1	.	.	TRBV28	CASSLLVNTEAFF	TGTGCCAGCAGTTTATTGGTGAACACTGAAGCTTTCTTT
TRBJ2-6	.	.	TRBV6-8	CASSRQSRSGANVLTF	TGTGCCAGCAGTCGGCAGTCGAGGTCTGGGGCCAACGTCCTGACTTTC
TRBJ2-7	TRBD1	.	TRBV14	CASSQLGQGGYEQYF	TGTGCCAGCAGCCAACTCGGACAGGGCGGCTACGAGCAGTACTTC
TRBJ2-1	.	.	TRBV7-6	CASSLAIQREQFF	TGTGCCAGCAGCTTAGCAATCCAGCGGGAGCAGTTCTTC
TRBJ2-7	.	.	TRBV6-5	CASSSLVLGVEQYF	TGTGCCAGCAGTTCCCTGGTCCTTGGCGTCGAGCAGTACTTC
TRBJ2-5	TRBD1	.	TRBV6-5	CARWGPQGGSETQYF	TGTGCCAGGTGGGGACCACAGGGGGGTTCGGAGACCCAGTACTTC
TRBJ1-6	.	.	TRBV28	CASSFPYNSPLHF	TGTGCCAGCAGTTTTCCCTATAATTCACCCCTCCACTTT
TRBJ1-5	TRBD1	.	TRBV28	CASRSSDRGGNQPQHF	TGTGCCAGCAGATCCTCCGACAGGGGAGGCAATCAGCCCCAGCATTTT
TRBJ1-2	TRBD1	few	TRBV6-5	CASSIFSDREEGYTF	TGTGCCAGCAGTATTTTCTCAGACAGGGAAGAGGGCTACACCTTC
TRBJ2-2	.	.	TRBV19	CASSIGGGELFF	TGTGCCAGTAGTATAGGGGGCGGGGAGCTGTTTTTT
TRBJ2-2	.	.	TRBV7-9	CASSLVAGDWTGELFF	TGTGCCAGCAGCTTAGTTGCAGGAGACTGGACCGGGGAGCTGTTTTTT
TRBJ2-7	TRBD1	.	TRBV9	CASSATGEQYF	TGTGCCAGCAGCGCGACAGGGGAGCAGTACTTC
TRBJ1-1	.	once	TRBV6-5	CASSSATEGTEAFF	TGTGCCAGCAGTTCAGCCACAGAGGGCACTGAAGCTTTCTTT
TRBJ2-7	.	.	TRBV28	CASSYAQEQYF	TGTGCCAGCAGTTACGCCCAGGAGCAGTACTTC